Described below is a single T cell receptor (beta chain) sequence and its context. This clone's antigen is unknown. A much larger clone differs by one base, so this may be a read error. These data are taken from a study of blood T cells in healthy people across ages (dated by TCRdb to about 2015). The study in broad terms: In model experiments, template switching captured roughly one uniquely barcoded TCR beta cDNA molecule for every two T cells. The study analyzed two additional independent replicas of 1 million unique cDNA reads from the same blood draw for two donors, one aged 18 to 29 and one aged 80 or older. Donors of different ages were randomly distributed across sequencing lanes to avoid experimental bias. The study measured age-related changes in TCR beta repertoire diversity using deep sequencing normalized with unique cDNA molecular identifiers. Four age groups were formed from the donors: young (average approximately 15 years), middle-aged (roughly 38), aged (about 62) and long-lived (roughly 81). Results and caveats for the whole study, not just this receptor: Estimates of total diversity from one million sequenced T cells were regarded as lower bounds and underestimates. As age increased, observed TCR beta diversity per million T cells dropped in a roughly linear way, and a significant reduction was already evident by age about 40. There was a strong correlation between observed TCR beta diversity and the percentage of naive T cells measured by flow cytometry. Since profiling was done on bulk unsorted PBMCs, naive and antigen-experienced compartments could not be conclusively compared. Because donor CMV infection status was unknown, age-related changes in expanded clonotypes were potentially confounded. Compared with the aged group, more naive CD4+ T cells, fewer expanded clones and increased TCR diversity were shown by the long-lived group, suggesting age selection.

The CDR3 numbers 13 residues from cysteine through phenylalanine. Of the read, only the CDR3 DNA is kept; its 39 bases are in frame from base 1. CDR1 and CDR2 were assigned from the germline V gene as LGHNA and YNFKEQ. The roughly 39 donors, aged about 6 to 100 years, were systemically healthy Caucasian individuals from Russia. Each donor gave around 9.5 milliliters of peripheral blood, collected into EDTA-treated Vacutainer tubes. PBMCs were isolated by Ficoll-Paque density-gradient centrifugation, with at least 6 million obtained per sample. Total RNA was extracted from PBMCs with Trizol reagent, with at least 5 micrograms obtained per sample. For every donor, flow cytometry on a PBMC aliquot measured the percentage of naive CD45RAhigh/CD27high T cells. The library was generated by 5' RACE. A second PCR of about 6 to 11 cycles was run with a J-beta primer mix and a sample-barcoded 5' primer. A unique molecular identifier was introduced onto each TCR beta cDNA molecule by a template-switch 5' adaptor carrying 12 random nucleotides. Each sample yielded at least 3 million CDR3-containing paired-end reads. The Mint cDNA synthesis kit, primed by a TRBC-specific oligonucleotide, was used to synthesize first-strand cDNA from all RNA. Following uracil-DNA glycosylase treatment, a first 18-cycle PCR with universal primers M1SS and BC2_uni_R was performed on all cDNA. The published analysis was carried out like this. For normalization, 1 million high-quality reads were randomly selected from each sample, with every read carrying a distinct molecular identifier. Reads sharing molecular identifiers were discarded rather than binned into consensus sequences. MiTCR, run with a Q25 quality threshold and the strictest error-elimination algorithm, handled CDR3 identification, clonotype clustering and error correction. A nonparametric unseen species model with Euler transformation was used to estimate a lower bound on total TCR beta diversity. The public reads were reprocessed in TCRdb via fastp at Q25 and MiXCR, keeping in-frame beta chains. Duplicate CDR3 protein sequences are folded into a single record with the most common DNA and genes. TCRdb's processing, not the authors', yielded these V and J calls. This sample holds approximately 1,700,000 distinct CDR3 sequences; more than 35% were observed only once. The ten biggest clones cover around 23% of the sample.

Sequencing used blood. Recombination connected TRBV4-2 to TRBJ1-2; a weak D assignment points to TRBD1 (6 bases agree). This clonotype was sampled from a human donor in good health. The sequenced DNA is TGTGCCGGCAGCGGACAGTCATTCTATGGCTACACCTTC. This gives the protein CAGSGQSFYGYTF.